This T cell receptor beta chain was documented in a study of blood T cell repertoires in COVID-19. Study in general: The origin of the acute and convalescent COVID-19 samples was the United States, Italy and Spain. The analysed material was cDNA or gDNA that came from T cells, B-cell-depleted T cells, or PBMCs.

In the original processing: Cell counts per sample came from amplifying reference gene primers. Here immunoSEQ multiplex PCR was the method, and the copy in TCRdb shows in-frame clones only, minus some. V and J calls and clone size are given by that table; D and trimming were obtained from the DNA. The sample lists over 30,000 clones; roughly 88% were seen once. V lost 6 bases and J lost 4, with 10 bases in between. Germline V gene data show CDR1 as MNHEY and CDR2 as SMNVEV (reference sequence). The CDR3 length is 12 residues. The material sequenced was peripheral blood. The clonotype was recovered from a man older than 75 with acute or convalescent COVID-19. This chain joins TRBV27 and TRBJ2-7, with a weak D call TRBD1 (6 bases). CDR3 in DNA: TGTGCCAGCAGACAGGGCCCTTACGAGCAGTACTTC. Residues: CASRQGPYEQYF.